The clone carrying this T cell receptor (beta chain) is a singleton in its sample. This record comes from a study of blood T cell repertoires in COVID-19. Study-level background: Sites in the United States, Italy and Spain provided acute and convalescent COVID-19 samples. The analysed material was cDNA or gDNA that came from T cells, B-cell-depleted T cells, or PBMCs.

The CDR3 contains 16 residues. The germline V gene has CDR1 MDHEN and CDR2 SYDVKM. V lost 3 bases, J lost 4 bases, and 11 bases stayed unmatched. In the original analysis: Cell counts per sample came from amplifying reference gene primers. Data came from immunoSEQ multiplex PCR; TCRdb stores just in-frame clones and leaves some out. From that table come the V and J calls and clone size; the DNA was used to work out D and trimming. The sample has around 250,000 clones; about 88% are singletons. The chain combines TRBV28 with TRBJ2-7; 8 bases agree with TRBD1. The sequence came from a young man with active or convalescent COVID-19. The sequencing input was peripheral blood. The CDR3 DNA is TGTGCCAGCAGTTTGGGGCCTAACAGGGGGAGTTACGAGCAGTACTTC. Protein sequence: CASSLGPNRGSYEQYF.